The 28 T cell receptor beta chains below were found in one sample sequenced in a study of shared clonotypes between healthy human individuals. TCRdb's copy holds only in-frame clones and misses some; the assay was immunoSEQ multiplex PCR. The sample records about 92,000 clones, over 60% being singletons. The sequenced material came from memory CD8+ T cells sorted from blood. Subset meaning: CD45RO+ cells pooled with CCR7-negative TemRA cells. The origin of the receptors is a man aged 30 to 39 in good health.

The gene calls are TRBV6-1 and TRBJ1-4; D gene ambiguous. The CDR3 is made up of 15 amino acids. The V gene lost 4 bases and the J gene lost 1 base, with 10 bases spanning the gap. Germline assignment: CDR1 MNHNS and CDR2 SASEGT. CDR3 sequence reads: CASSVRGRTNEKLFF. For the CDR3, the DNA is TGTGCCAGCAGTGTCCGCGGCAGAACTAATGAAAAACTGTTTTTT.

Notes on this clone: A read error may explain this, as a much larger clone is one base away. This specimen includes other DNA sequences encoding the same CDR3. The chain has TRBV6-4 and TRBJ2-1; the match to TRBD2 covers 8 bases. From germline, CDR1 is MRHNA and CDR2 SNTAGT. The CDR3 sequence is 15 residues long. V gave up 2 bases and J gave up 0 bases; unmatched junction bases: 0. The CDR3 DNA is TGTGCCAGCAGTGACACTAGCGGCTCCTACAATGAGCAGTTCTTC. It specifies CASSDTSGSYNEQFF.

The chain couples TRBV7-3 to TRBJ2-1; maybe TRBD2 (5 bases). In germline, CDR1 is SGHTA, CDR2 FQGTGA. Trimming cost V 8 bases and J 5 bases, with 10 bases left between them. CDR3 length: 12 residues. The CDR3: CASGSSHNEQFF. CDR3 coding DNA: TGTGCCAGCGGGAGTTCCCACAATGAGCAGTTCTTC.

This clone was seen a few times. The CDR3 coding sequence is TGTGCCAGCAGTGGGGAGCCAGGGGTACCAGATACGCAGTATTTT. This codes for CASSGEPGVPDTQYF. J is TRBJ2-3 and V is TRBV6-1, with a tentative D call TRBD1 (6 bases). Trimming removed 4 bases at V and 4 bases at J, with 15 bases between. Per germline, CDR1 MNHNS and CDR2 SASEGT. CDR3 length: 15 amino acids.

This chain links TRBV9 with TRBJ2-7, with D unresolved. The germline gives CDR1 SGDLS, CDR2 YYNGEE. The CDR3 loop spans 15 amino acids. Deletions cut 2 bases from V and 7 bases from J, with 19 bases between. The CDR3 reads CASSVRSTPQAEQYF. CDR3 DNA sequence: TGTGCCAGCAGCGTGAGAAGTACCCCGCAGGCAGAGCAGTACTTC.

The rearrangement joins TRBV5-6 to TRBJ2-7; 13 bases are a match to TRBD2. V lost 4 bases, J lost 10 bases, and 8 bases stayed unmatched. The CDR3 contains 14 residues. CDR1 and CDR2 (germline): SGHDT, YYEEEE. The CDR3 DNA sequence: TGTGCCAGCAGCCCCGGGACTAGCGGGACGGCACAGTACTTC. Encoded protein: CASSPGTSGTAQYF.

The V and J genes are TRBV6-1 and TRBJ2-3; D unclear. Trimming stripped 6 bases from V and 6 bases from J, with 7 bases between. The CDR3 totals 11 residues. Germline-derived CDR1 and CDR2 are MNHNS and SASEGT. CDR3 amino acids: CASSAVDTQYF. DNA for the CDR3: TGTGCCAGCAGCGCCGTCGATACGCAGTATTTT.

The J gene is TRBJ1-2, the V gene TRBV30; D possibly corresponds to TRBD1 (5 bases). V lost 7 bases, J lost 13 bases, and 19 bases lay in between. The CDR3 extends over 11 amino acids. Germline CDR1 reads GTSNPN; CDR2 reads SVGIG (reference sequence). The CDR3 here is CAYTLGQGTTF. The CDR3 DNA reads TGTGCCTACACCCTCGGCCAAGGGACCACCTTC. The full variable domain, with the rest looked up from reference TRBV30 and TRBJ1-2, is SQTIHQWPATLVQPVGSPLSLECTVEGTSNPNLYWYRQAAGRGLQLLFYSVGIGQISSEVPQNLSASRPQDRQFILSSKKLLLSDSGFYLCAYTLGQGTTFGSGTRLTVV.

The chain has TRBV6-4 and TRBJ2-2; D is unclear. Germline V gene data show CDR1 as MRHNA and CDR2 as SNTAGT. The ends were cut back, 0 bases at V and 6 bases at J, with 8 bases in the middle. The CDR3 extends over 14 amino acids. The CDR3 sequence: CASSDSGFAGELFF. CDR3 coding DNA: TGTGCCAGCAGTGACTCGGGGTTCGCCGGGGAGCTGTTTTTT.

Details on this clone: A far larger clone is just one base off, so this is likely a read error. The chain couples TRBV6-1 to TRBJ2-6; D unresolved. This CDR3 is 14 amino acids long. The V end lost 2 bases, the J end lost 0 bases, and 2 bases lay between the germline ends. The germline gives CDR1 MNHNS, CDR2 SASEGT. DNA of the CDR3: TGTGCCAGCAGTGAAAGCTCTGGGGCCAACGTCCTGACTTTC. This translates into CASSESSGANVLTF.

As regards this clone: It is likely a read error: a sequence one base away is far more abundant. V is TRBV11-2 and J is TRBJ2-7; D is ambiguous. The CDR3 totals 11 residues. Germline V lookup: CDR1 SGHAT, CDR2 FQNNGV. The V and J ends lost 5 bases and 3 bases respectively, with 5 bases between them. The CDR3 region has the DNA TGTGCCAGCAGCAACAACTACGAGCAGTACTTC. Protein product: CASSNNYEQYF.

This rearrangement joins TRBV7-3 to TRBJ2-3; no reliable D call. The ends were cut back, 5 bases at V and 6 bases at J, with 15 bases in the middle. This CDR3 is 14 amino acids long. Germline values: CDR1 SGHTA, CDR2 FQGTGA. CDR3 sequence (DNA): TGTGCCAGCAGCCCTGGACCCCTCGTGGATACGCAGTATTTT. Protein sequence: CASSPGPLVDTQYF.

This clone has more than one count but fewer than ten. This sequence joins TRBV6-1 and TRBJ2-1; TRBD2 matches at 13 bases. There are 18 residues in the CDR3. In germline, CDR1 is MNHNS, CDR2 SASEGT. After removal of 1 base from V and 0 bases from J, the junction contained 3 bases not matched to a gene. The CDR3 protein is CASSEDRTSGSSYNEQFF. CDR3 bases: TGTGCCAGCAGTGAAGATAGGACTAGCGGGAGCTCCTACAATGAGCAGTTCTTC.

Only a few counts were recorded for this clone. This chain links TRBV27 with TRBJ1-1; 8 nucleotides align to TRBD1. CDR1 is MNHEY and CDR2 is SMNVEV in the germline V gene (reference sequence). The length of the CDR3 is 13 residues. Trimming took 2 bases from V and 8 from J; bases not matched to a gene: 4. The DNA of the CDR3 is TGTGCCAGCAGTTTAACGACAGGGGCGGAAGCTTTCTTT. It codes for CASSLTTGAEAFF.

CDR3 amino acids: CASSRRGTGTETQYF. In nucleotides, the CDR3 is TGTGCCAGCAGTCGGCGAGGGACAGGGACAGAGACCCAGTACTTC. The genes are TRBV28 and TRBJ2-5; 9 nucleotides agree with TRBD1. V dropped 5 bases and J dropped 4; count of bases not matched to a gene: 8. The CDR3 runs to 15 residues. Germline V CDR1 and CDR2: MDHEN, SYDVKM.

The table lists this clone with a count of one. V is TRBV5-1 and J is TRBJ2-7, with 8 bases lining up with TRBD1. The germline V gene has CDR1 SGHRS and CDR2 YFSETQ. The V segment lost 5 bases and the J segment 2 bases; nucleotides outside the gene matches: 12. This CDR3 region has 16 residues. CDR3 residues: CASSSVGTGLTYEQYF. The CDR3 nucleotides read TGCGCCAGCAGTTCCGTCGGGACAGGACTTACCTACGAGCAGTACTTC. Full variable domain (rest looked up from reference TRBV5-1 and TRBJ2-7): KAGVTQTPRYLIKTRGQQVTLSCSPISGHRSVSWYQQTPGQGLQFLFEYFSETQRNKGNFPGRFSGRQFSNSRSEMNVSTLELGDSALYLCASSSVGTGLTYEQYFGPGTRLTVT.

This clone turned up a few times. The rearrangement links TRBV10-2 to TRBJ2-1, with 8 bases aligning to TRBD2. The germline V gene has CDR1 WSHSY and CDR2 SAAADI. With 8 bases clipped from V and 4 bases from J, the junction kept 10 bases outside the gene matches. The CDR3 loop spans 15 amino acids. Here the CDR3 DNA reads TGCGCCAGCGCTGGGTGGACTAGCAGTTACAATGAGCAGTTCTTC. Its protein product is CASAGWTSSYNEQFF.

This clone was observed a handful of times. The chain couples TRBV27 to TRBJ1-2, with a possible D match to TRBD1 (5 bases). The germline V and J ends were trimmed by 3 bases and 8 bases, with 16 bases remaining between them. The CDR3 totals 14 residues. Germline V gives CDR1 MNHEY, CDR2 SMNVEV (reference sequence). CDR3 DNA: TGTGCCAGCAGTTTTGCCCCGGGACGCCGGGGCTACACCTTC. Translated: CASSFAPGRRGYTF.

A remark on this clone: This likely reflects a read error, since a far larger clone is one base away. This chain links TRBV28 with TRBJ1-1, with D uncertain. Germline-derived CDR1 and CDR2 are MDHEN and SYDVKM. Trimming stripped 10 bases from V and 1 base from J, with 7 bases between. CDR3 length: 11 residues. The CDR3 protein is CATTRNTEAFF. As DNA, the CDR3 is TGTGCCACCACTCGGAACACTGAAGCTTTCTTT.

Worth noting for this clone: Possible read error: a much larger clone is one base away. The chain recombines TRBV11-1 with TRBJ2-7; D is ambiguous. V was trimmed by 3 bases and J by 7 bases, leaving 7 bases between them. This CDR3 spans 11 amino acids. Looked up from germline, CDR1 is SGHAT and CDR2 is FQDESV (reference sequence). This CDR3 reads CASSFSAEQYF. CDR3 coding DNA: TGTGCCAGCAGCTTCTCCGCAGAGCAGTACTTC.

This clone has more than one count but fewer than ten. The chain recombines TRBV7-9 with TRBJ1-2, with unresolved D. This CDR3 comprises 12 residues. Looked up from germline, CDR1 is SEHNR and CDR2 is FQNEAQ (reference sequence). Trimming stripped 5 bases from V and 8 bases from J, with 12 bases between. CDR3 sequence reads: CASSQTGVGYTF. The CDR3 bases are TGTGCCAGCAGCCAAACCGGAGTAGGCTACACCTTC.

With respect to this clone: The sample has other DNA sequences that encode this CDR3 too. The chain carries TRBV11-2 and TRBJ2-7; tentatively, D is TRBD2 (6 bases). V lost 3 bases to trimming and J lost 2 bases, with 11 bases between them. The CDR3 sequence is 14 residues long. Germline CDR1 reads SGHAT; CDR2 reads FQNNGV. The CDR3 DNA is TGTGCCAGCAGCTTTGGGACTGAAGCCTACGAGCAGTACTTC. As protein: CASSFGTEAYEQYF.

This rearrangement joins TRBV9 to TRBJ1-3; D remains unclear. In germline, CDR1 is SGDLS, CDR2 YYNGEE. Trimming took 0 bases from V and 5 from J, leaving 6 bases between them. This CDR3 region has 13 residues. The CDR3 spells CASSVDSRNTIYF. CDR3 DNA: TGTGCCAGCAGCGTAGACAGTCGAAACACCATATATTTT.

This clone was counted a few times. The genes are TRBV30 and TRBJ1-4; the D gene is possibly TRBD1 (5 bases). Germline values: CDR1 GTSNPN, CDR2 SVGIG (reference sequence). The CDR3 totals 12 residues. CDR3 nucleotides: TGTGCGTCGGGGGCAACTAATGAAAAACTGTTTTTT. This gives the protein CASGATNEKLFF.

There are a few counts of this clone. V and J are TRBV30 and TRBJ2-2, with TRBD2 as a possible D gene (5 bases). Trimming took off 1 base at V and 1 base at J, with 22 bases between the two ends. From germline, CDR1 is GTSNPN and CDR2 SVGIG (reference sequence). The CDR3 length is 19 residues. The CDR3 DNA reads as TGTGCCTGGAGTGGAGTGGCTAGCAGCCTTATCCTGAACACCGGGGAGCTGTTTTTT. Protein: CAWSGVASSLILNTGELFF.

The chain employs TRBV28 and TRBJ2-7; 8 positions match TRBD2. Germline V CDR1 and CDR2: MDHEN, SYDVKM. CDR3 length equals 17 residues. Losses at the gene ends were 4 bases for V and 0 bases for J; bases not matched to a gene: 11. The CDR3 DNA reads as TGTGCCAGCAGTTCCCCCCCACTAGCGGTCTTCTCCTACGAGCAGTACTTC. Translated: CASSSPPLAVFSYEQYF.

This clone was counted between two and nine times. The V call is TRBV30, the J call TRBJ2-7; no definite D call. Germline V lookup: CDR1 GTSNPN, CDR2 SVGIG (reference sequence). This CDR3 has 13 amino acids. Trimming stripped 4 bases from V and 0 bases from J, with 10 bases between. In DNA form, the CDR3 reads TGTGCCTGGACTGGTGGTAGCTCCTACGAGCAGTACTTC. Translating it yields CAWTGGSSYEQYF.

The chain couples TRBV18 to TRBJ1-1, with unresolved D. CDR3 size: 14 residues. In germline, CDR1 is KGHSH, CDR2 LQKENI. Between the trimmed V and J ends, which lost 3 bases and 5 bases, there was a span of 13 bases. CDR3 residues: CASSPSGAGTEAFF. CDR3 DNA: TGTGCCAGCTCACCTTCGGGAGCGGGGACTGAAGCTTTCTTT.